This T cell receptor (beta chain) was profiled in a study of tumor and adjacent non-tumor tissue in lung cancer. Looking at the study overall: Some 4.2 million productive TCRbeta reads were obtained per sample on average.

The library came from three nested PCR rounds adapted from ARM-PCR protocols. TCRdb used MiXCR to reprocess the multiplex PCR reads, holding one entry per CDR3 protein. The sample lists 75,000 to 95,000 distinct CDR3 sequences; about two thirds were seen once. The study, taken as a whole, reports: TCR diversity was significantly greater in tumor than normal lung tissue. Tumor repertoires had a smaller top 100 clone share than normal lung. Tumor TCR diversity, when higher, was linked to shorter survival.

Worth noting for this clonotype: Its antigen is as yet unknown.

RNA was extracted from bulk tissue without any cell sorting. This TCR was sampled from a woman aged 40 to 49 with non-small cell lung cancer. Specimen: lung tumor tissue.

This chain's CDR3 is CASNHSRETGGIYEQYF. CDR3 in DNA: TGCGCCAGCAACCATTCCCGGGAGACAGGGGGCATCTACGAGCAGTACTTC. The V call is TRBV4-1, the J call TRBJ2-7, with 10 bases matching TRBD1. Germline V CDR1 and CDR2: MGHRA, YSYEKL. The CDR3 is 17 residues long. The junction had 15 bases not matched to a gene; V was cut back by 7 bases and J by 3 bases.